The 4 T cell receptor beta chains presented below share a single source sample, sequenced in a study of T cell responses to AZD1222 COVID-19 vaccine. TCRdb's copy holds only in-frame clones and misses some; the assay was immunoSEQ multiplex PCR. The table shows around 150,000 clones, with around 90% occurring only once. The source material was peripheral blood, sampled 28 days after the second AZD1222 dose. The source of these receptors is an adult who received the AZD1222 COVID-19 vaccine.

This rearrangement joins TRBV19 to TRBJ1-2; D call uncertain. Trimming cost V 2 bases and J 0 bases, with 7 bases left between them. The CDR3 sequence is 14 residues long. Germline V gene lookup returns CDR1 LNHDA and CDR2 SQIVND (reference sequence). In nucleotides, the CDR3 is TGTGCCAGTAGTATATGGGCCGCTAACTATGGCTACACCTTC. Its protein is CASSIWAANYGYTF.

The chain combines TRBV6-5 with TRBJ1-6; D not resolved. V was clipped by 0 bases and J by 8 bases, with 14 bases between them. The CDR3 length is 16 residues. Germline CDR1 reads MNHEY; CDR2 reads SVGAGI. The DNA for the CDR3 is TGTGCCAGCAGTTACTCGCGACCGCCGCTTGATTCACCCCTCCACTTT. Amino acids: CASSYSRPPLDSPLHF.

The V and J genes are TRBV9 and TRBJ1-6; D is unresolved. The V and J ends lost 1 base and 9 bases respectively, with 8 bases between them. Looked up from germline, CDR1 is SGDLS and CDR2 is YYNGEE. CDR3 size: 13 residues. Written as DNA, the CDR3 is TGTGCCAGCAGCGTATACGGGAGTTCACCCCTCCACTTT. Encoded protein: CASSVYGSSPLHF.

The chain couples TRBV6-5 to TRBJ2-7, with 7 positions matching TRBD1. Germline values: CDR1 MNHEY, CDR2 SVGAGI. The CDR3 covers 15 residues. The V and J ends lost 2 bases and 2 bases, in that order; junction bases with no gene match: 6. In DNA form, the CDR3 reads TGTGCCAGCAGTTACGGGACAGCACTAACCTACGAGCAGTACTTC. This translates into CASSYGTALTYEQYF.